This TCR beta chain was observed in a study of blood T cell repertoires in COVID-19. Study-wide background: Nucleic acid was either cDNA or gDNA, and it came from T cells, B-cell-depleted T cells, or PBMCs.

TCRdb's table, derived via immunoSEQ multiplex PCR, lists solely in-frame clones and lacks some. This table holds 150,000 to 250,000 clones, about 85% found once. CDR3 size: 13 residues. Germline CDR1 WNHNN, CDR2 SYGVQD (reference sequence). V lost 10 bases to trimming and J lost 1 base; unmatched junction nucleotides: 5. Sequencing was carried out using peripheral blood. This TCR derives from a woman in her thirties or forties with COVID-19, enrolled during active disease. The chain combines TRBV10-1 with TRBJ1-1; TRBD1 matches at 8 bases. CDR3 residues: CATQDRENTEAFF. The CDR3 DNA reads as TGCGCCACCCAGGACAGGGAGAACACTGAAGCTTTCTTT.